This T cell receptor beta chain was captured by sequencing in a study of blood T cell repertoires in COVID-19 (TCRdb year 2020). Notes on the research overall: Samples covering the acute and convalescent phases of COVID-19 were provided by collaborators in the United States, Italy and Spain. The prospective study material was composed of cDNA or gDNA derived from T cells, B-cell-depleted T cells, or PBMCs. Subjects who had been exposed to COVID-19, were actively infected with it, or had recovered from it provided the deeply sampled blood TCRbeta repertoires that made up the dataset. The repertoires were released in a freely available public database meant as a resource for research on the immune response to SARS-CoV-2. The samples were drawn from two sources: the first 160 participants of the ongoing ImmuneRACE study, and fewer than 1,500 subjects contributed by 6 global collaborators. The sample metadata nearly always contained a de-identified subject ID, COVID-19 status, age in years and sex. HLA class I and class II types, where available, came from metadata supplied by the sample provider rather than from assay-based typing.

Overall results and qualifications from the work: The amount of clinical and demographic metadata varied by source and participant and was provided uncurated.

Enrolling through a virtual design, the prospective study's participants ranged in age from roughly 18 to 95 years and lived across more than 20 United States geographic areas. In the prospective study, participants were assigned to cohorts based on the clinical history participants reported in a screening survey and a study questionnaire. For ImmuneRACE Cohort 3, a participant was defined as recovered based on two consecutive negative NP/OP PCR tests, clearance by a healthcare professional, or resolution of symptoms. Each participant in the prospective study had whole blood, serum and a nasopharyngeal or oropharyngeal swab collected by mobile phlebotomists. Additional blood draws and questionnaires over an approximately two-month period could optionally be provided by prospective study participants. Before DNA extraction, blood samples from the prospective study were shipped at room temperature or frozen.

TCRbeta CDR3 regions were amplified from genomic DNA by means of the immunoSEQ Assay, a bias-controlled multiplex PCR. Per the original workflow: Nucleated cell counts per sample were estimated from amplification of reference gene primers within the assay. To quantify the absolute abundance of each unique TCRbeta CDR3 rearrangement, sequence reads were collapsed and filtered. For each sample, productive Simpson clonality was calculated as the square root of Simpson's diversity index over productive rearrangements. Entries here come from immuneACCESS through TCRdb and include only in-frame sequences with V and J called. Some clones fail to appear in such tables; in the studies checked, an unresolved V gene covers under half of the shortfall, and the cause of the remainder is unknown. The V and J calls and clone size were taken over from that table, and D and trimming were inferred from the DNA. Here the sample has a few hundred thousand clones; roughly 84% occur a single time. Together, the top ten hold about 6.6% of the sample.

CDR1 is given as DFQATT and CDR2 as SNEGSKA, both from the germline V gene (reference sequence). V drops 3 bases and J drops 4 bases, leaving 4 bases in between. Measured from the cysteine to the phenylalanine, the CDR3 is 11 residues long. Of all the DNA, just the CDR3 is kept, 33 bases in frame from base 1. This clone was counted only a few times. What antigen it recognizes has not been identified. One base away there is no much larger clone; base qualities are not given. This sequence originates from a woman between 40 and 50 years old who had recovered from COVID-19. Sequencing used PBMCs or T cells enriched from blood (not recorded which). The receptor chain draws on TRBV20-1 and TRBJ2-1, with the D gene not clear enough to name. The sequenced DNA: TGCAGTGCTAGTACTTACAATGAGCAGTTCTTC. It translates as CSASTYNEQFF.